These 25 T cell receptor beta chains were all obtained from the same sample, sequenced in a study of blood T cell repertoires in COVID-19. Sequenced by immunoSEQ multiplex PCR; TCRdb stores in-frame clones only, minus some. Here the sample spans about 64,000 clones, 80% to 90% being singletons. Source material: peripheral blood. These TCRs come from a woman aged 55-70 years with COVID-19, enrolled during active disease.

The CDR3 loop is CATSDPRTSTEAFF. The CDR3 DNA reads TGTGCCACCAGTGACCCGCGCACGAGCACTGAAGCTTTCTTT. The genes are TRBV24-1 and TRBJ1-1; D uncertain. Germline V gene lookup returns CDR1 KGHDR and CDR2 SFDVKD. Trimming pared 4 bases from V and 4 bases from J, leaving 12 bases between. This CDR3 region has 14 residues.

The V and J genes are TRBV29-1 and TRBJ2-1, with 12 positions matching TRBD2. The length of the CDR3 is 16 residues. V trimming: 3 bases; J trimming: 4 bases; junction bases outside the gene matches: 7. The germline CDR1 and CDR2 sequences are SQVTM and ANQGSEA. DNA for the CDR3: TGCAGCGTTGATCTGGATGGACTAGCGGGATACAATGAGCAGTTCTTC. Its translation: CSVDLDGLAGYNEQFF.

The V gene is TRBV4-3, the J gene TRBJ2-1; the D is unclear. Germline CDR1 is LGHNA and CDR2 is YSLEER. This CDR3 is built from 17 residues. V was trimmed by 2 bases and J by 0 bases, leaving 14 bases between them. In DNA, the CDR3 is TGCGCCAGCAGCCAAAAAACTACACTTAGCTCCTACAATGAGCAGTTCTTC. Protein product: CASSQKTTLSSYNEQFF.

This clone was detected only a few times. The genes are TRBV6-5 and TRBJ2-2; possible D gene TRBD2, 6 bases. CDR1 is MNHEY and CDR2 is SVGAGI in the germline V gene. The CDR3 has 15 residues. Trimming stripped 6 bases from V and 6 bases from J, with 17 bases between. This chain's CDR3 is CASRARTNQPGELFF. The CDR3 region has the DNA TGTGCCAGCAGAGCTCGGACTAATCAACCCGGGGAGCTGTTTTTT.

J is TRBJ2-7 and V is TRBV27; 12 bases fit TRBD1. Germline-derived CDR1 and CDR2 are MNHEY and SMNVEV (reference sequence). Germline trimming cut 5 bases from V and 1 base from J; bases unmatched to any gene: 6. This CDR3 contains 16 residues. The CDR3 DNA reads as TGTGCCAGCAGTCCGGGACAGGGGGCTATTTCCTACGAGCAGTACTTC. It yields the protein CASSPGQGAISYEQYF.

V is TRBV6-2 or TRBV6-3 and J is TRBJ2-3; 10 bases agree with TRBD2. The germline CDR1 and CDR2 sequences are MNHEY and SVGEGT. The CDR3 contains 16 residues. The junction had 7 bases not matched to a gene; V was cut back by 3 bases and J by 4 bases. CDR3 loop: CASSYSPSGSPDTQYF. The CDR3 DNA is TGTGCCAGCAGTTATTCTCCTAGCGGGAGCCCAGATACGCAGTATTTT.

The gene calls are TRBV4-1 and TRBJ1-4; D not resolved. Per germline, CDR1 MGHRA and CDR2 YSYEKL. V lost 4 bases to trimming and J lost 3 bases, with 21 bases between them. This CDR3 region has 18 residues. CDR3 nucleotide sequence: TGCGCCAGCAGCCCCTCACGAAATGCCGGGTCCCCTAATGAAAAACTGTTTTTT. Amino acid sequence: CASSPSRNAGSPNEKLFF.

This sequence joins TRBV12-3 or TRBV12-4 and TRBJ1-1, with D hard to call. This CDR3 has 13 amino acids. The V gene lost 6 bases and the J gene lost 7 bases, with 15 bases spanning the gap. The CDR3 coding sequence is TGTGCCAGCAGCACGCAGGCCCGGGGTGAAGCTTTCTTT. This sequence encodes CASSTQARGEAFF.

The chain employs TRBV7-6 and TRBJ1-5; tentative D call: TRBD1 (5 bases). In germline, CDR1 is SGHVS, CDR2 FNYEAQ. CDR3 size: 15 residues. V dropped 1 base and J dropped 3 bases, with 10 bases sitting between them. The CDR3 protein is CASSLDQGINQPQHF. CDR3 DNA: TGTGCCAGCAGCTTAGATCAGGGTATCAATCAGCCCCAGCATTTT.

V gene TRBV4-1 combines with J gene TRBJ1-1; 9 positions agree with TRBD1. The CDR3 extends over 13 amino acids. CDR1 and CDR2 (germline): MGHRA, YSYEKL. Unmatched junction bases numbered 4, after V lost 4 bases and J lost 7 bases. The CDR3 nucleotides read TGCGCCAGCAGCCTCGGGACAGGGTATGAAGCTTTCTTT. Protein sequence: CASSLGTGYEAFF.

In this sample, this clone turned up once. The V call is TRBV19, the J call TRBJ1-1, with a weak D call TRBD1 (5 bases). V was pared by 7 bases and J by 0 bases, with 9 bases between. CDR1 is LNHDA and CDR2 is SQIVND in the germline V gene (reference sequence). This CDR3 comprises 13 residues. The CDR3 reads CASKTAMNTEAFF. The CDR3 DNA is TGTGCCAGTAAGACAGCTATGAACACTGAAGCTTTCTTT. The whole variable domain, remainder taken from reference TRBV19 and TRBJ1-1, is DGGITQSPKYLFRKEGQNVTLSCEQNLNHDAMYWYRQDPGQGLRLIYYSQIVNDFQKGDIAEGYSVSREKKESFPLTVTSAQKNPTAFYLCASKTAMNTEAFFGQGTRLTVV.

The rearrangement joins TRBV9 to TRBJ2-1; D not certain. Germline V gene lookup returns CDR1 SGDLS and CDR2 YYNGEE. The CDR3 has 15 residues. V shed 0 bases and J shed 3 bases, with 10 bases lying between them. The CDR3 DNA is TGTGCCAGCAGCGTAGATGCGGCCTTCTACAATGAGCAGTTCTTC. It is translated as CASSVDAAFYNEQFF.

The chain links TRBV19 to TRBJ1-5; D gene unclear. This CDR3 region has 17 residues. Trimming stripped 5 bases from V and 3 bases from J, with 20 bases between. The germline CDR1 and CDR2 sequences are LNHDA and SQIVND (reference sequence). CDR3 bases: TGTGCCAGTAGTCCTAAGGTAGGAACAGTTAACAATCAGCCCCAGCATTTT. Translated, it gives CASSPKVGTVNNQPQHF.

The chain is built from TRBV11-3 and TRBJ2-7, with 7 bases aligning to TRBD1. The CDR3 extends over 13 amino acids. Germline V gene sequence: CDR1 SGHNT, CDR2 YENEEA. V lost 4 bases and J lost 3; bases outside the gene matches: 3. CDR3 nucleotide sequence: TGTGCCAGCAGCTGGGGACAGCTCTACGAGCAGTACTTC. Its translation is CASSWGQLYEQYF.

The V call is TRBV6-6, the J call TRBJ2-7; TRBD1 matches 8 bases. V dropped 7 bases and J dropped 4; count of bases not matched to a gene: 6. The length of the CDR3 is 13 residues. Germline CDR1 MNHNY, CDR2 SVGAGI (reference sequence). CDR3 sequence (DNA): TGTGCCAGCACCTTCGGACAGGGTTACGAGCAGTACTTC. Its protein is CASTFGQGYEQYF.

This chain links TRBV9 with TRBJ2-5, with D possibly being TRBD2 (5 bases). The CDR3 totals 14 residues. V dropped 4 bases and J dropped 7 bases, with 17 bases sitting between them. Per germline, CDR1 SGDLS and CDR2 YYNGEE. CDR3 residues: CASSPWGASGTQYF. As DNA, the CDR3 is TGTGCCAGCAGCCCCTGGGGAGCGAGTGGGACCCAGTACTTC.

The sample holds many counts of this clone. J is TRBJ2-7 and V is TRBV5-1; 10 bases match TRBD2. Germline lookup yields CDR1 SGHRS and CDR2 YFSETQ. The CDR3 has 15 amino acids. J gave up 6 bases and V 2 bases, and 8 bases lay outside the gene matches. The CDR3 is CASSLSASGSGEQYF. As DNA, the CDR3 is TGCGCCAGCAGCTTATCGGCTAGCGGGAGTGGCGAGCAGTACTTC.

The rearrangement joins TRBV4-3 to TRBJ1-3; TRBD1 is a possible D gene (6 bases). V was trimmed by 0 bases and J by 3 bases, leaving 9 bases between them. There are 15 residues in the CDR3. Per germline, CDR1 LGHNA and CDR2 YSLEER. The CDR3 coding sequence is TGCGCCAGCAGCCAAGATTCCAGGGGTGGAAACACCATATATTTT. It codes for CASSQDSRGGNTIYF.

The chain joins TRBV5-4 to TRBJ1-2; 7 bases map to TRBD1. V trimming: 4 bases; J trimming: 2 bases; junction bases outside the gene matches: 5. Germline loops: CDR1 SGHNT, CDR2 YYREEE (reference sequence). The CDR3 sequence is 14 residues long. This CDR3 reads CASSPLGGNYGYTF. DNA of the CDR3: TGTGCCAGCAGCCCTCTAGGGGGCAACTATGGCTACACCTTC.

The V gene is TRBV6-5, the J gene TRBJ1-5; 7 bases map to TRBD1. The CDR3 extends over 16 amino acids. V trimming: 0 bases; J trimming: 4 bases; junction bases outside the gene matches: 6. Germline V gene sequence: CDR1 MNHEY, CDR2 SVGAGI. In nucleotides, the CDR3 is TGTGCCAGCAGTTACTCGACAGGGACGGGAAATCAGCCCCAGCATTTT. Translated: CASSYSTGTGNQPQHF.

The gene calls are TRBV11-2 and TRBJ2-3; 7 nucleotides match TRBD2. Germline loops: CDR1 SGHAT, CDR2 FQNNGV. V was pared by 8 bases and J by 1 base, with 6 bases of the junction left unmatched. The length of the CDR3 is 14 residues. Here the CDR3 reads CASLGREGTDTQYF. The CDR3 DNA reads as TGTGCCAGCTTGGGGAGGGAGGGCACAGATACGCAGTATTTT.

V is TRBV5-6 and J is TRBJ1-4; D remains unclear. The germline gives CDR1 SGHDT, CDR2 YYEEEE. The ends were cut back, 0 bases at V and 6 bases at J, with 6 bases in the middle. This CDR3 contains 13 residues. The CDR3: CASSLDTDEKLFF. The CDR3 DNA reads TGTGCCAGCAGCTTGGACACCGATGAAAAACTGTTTTTT. The complete variable domain, with remaining parts taken from reference TRBV5-6 and TRBJ1-4, reads DAGVTQSPTHLIKTRGQQVTLRCSPKSGHDTVSWYQQALGQGPQFIFQYYEEEERQRGNFPDRFSGHQFPNYSSELNVNALLLGDSALYLCASSLDTDEKLFFGSGTQLSVL.

The chain employs TRBV18 and TRBJ1-6, with 8 bases matching TRBD1. The CDR3 is 17 residues long. From germline, CDR1 is KGHSH and CDR2 LQKENI. The V segment lost 0 bases and the J segment 2 bases; nucleotides outside the gene matches: 3. For the CDR3, the DNA is TGTGCCAGCTCACCACCCGGACAGGGCCCCTATAATTCACCCCTCCACTTT. This gives the protein CASSPPGQGPYNSPLHF.

The chain is built from TRBV4-1 and TRBJ2-7; 9 nucleotides align to TRBD1. The CDR3 covers 14 residues. J was trimmed by 6 bases and V by 5 bases; bases with no gene match: 8. Germline V CDR1 and CDR2: MGHRA, YSYEKL. CDR3 DNA sequence: TGCGCCAGCAGCTCTCCGACAGGGGGATCCGAGCAGTACTTC. It yields the protein CASSSPTGGSEQYF.

V and J are TRBV5-6 and TRBJ2-5; TRBD1 aligns across 8 bases. Germline CDR1 reads SGHDT; CDR2 reads YYEEEE. The trim removed 1 base at V and 4 bases at J, leaving 6 bases unmatched. The CDR3 runs 15 residues. In DNA, the CDR3 is TGTGCCAGCAGCTTGCCGGCAGGGGGCGGAGAGACCCAGTACTTC. Translating gives CASSLPAGGGETQYF.